This T cell receptor (beta chain) emerged from a study of blood T cell repertoires in COVID-19. Study in general: Both acute and convalescent COVID-19 samples were obtained from the United States, Italy and Spain.

Original methodology: Amplification from reference gene primers served as the basis for estimated nucleated cell counts. Data came from immunoSEQ multiplex PCR; TCRdb stores just in-frame clones and leaves some out. V and J calls and clone size are those listed in that table; D and trimming were worked out from the DNA. The table includes around 300,000 clones, 75% to 90% detected once. The CDR3 sequence is 14 residues long. Trimming pared 4 bases from V and 6 bases from J, leaving 13 bases between. Germline assignment: CDR1 SGHDN and CDR2 FVKESK. V usage is TRBV14 and J usage is TRBJ2-1; D is unclear. Specimen: peripheral blood. This receptor was obtained from a woman in her seventies with acute or convalescent COVID-19. The CDR3 spells CASSPPRLSNEQFF. The CDR3 DNA follows: TGTGCCAGCAGCCCCCCTCGTCTGAGCAATGAGCAGTTCTTC.